This is a list of T cell receptor beta chains from one sample in a study of blood T cell repertoires in COVID-19. Repertoires were generated with immunoSEQ multiplex PCR, while TCRdb's copy carries only in-frame clones and drops some. Among a few hundred thousand clones listed, 87% were seen once. Sequencing used PBMCs or T cells enriched from blood (not recorded which). The source of these receptors is a man aged 35 to 55 in a cohort exposed to, infected with or recovered from COVID-19 (not recorded which). Each CDR3 is given with its conserved first and last residue. The order of the fields is CDR3 protein, CDR3 DNA, clone size, V gene, D gene, J gene. D genes are given only for firm matches. Clone size is shown for a subset of rows, as once, few, many or a class of expanded clone.

cdr3_aa: CAWTPDTGNTIYF
cdr3_nt: TGTGCCTGGACGCCAGATACTGGAAACACCATATATTTT
clone_size: -
v_call: TRBV30
d_call: -
j_call: TRBJ1-3

cdr3_aa: CAISRSGLYNEKLFF
cdr3_nt: TGTGCCATCTCAAGATCGGGACTTTATAATGAAAAACTGTTTTTT
clone_size: few
v_call: TRBV19
d_call: -
j_call: TRBJ1-4

cdr3_aa: CASRADRNTEAFF
cdr3_nt: TGTGCCAGCAGAGCGGACAGGAACACTGAAGCTTTCTTT
clone_size: -
v_call: TRBV2
d_call: -
j_call: TRBJ1-1

cdr3_aa: CASSFRDSAYEQYF
cdr3_nt: TGTGCCAGCAGTTTCCGGGACAGCGCCTACGAGCAGTACTTC
clone_size: once
v_call: TRBV27
d_call: TRBD1
j_call: TRBJ2-7

cdr3_aa: CASSIMAGSSSPLHF
cdr3_nt: TGTGCCAGTAGTATAATGGCAGGGTCGAGTTCACCCCTCCACTTT
clone_size: -
v_call: TRBV19
d_call: -
j_call: TRBJ1-6

cdr3_aa: CAWRGRALADYNEQFF
cdr3_nt: TGTGCCTGGAGGGGTAGGGCACTAGCGGACTACAATGAGCAGTTCTTC
clone_size: -
v_call: TRBV30
d_call: TRBD2
j_call: TRBJ2-1

cdr3_aa: CATGDRGYNQPQHF
cdr3_nt: TGTGCCACCGGAGACAGGGGCTACAATCAGCCCCAGCATTTT
clone_size: -
v_call: TRBV19
d_call: TRBD1
j_call: TRBJ1-5

cdr3_aa: CASSAGLAGGSNGGETQYF
cdr3_nt: TGTGCCAGCAGCGCGGGACTAGCGGGAGGTTCTAATGGTGGGGAGACCCAGTACTTC
clone_size: few
v_call: TRBV7-9
d_call: TRBD2
j_call: TRBJ2-5

cdr3_aa: CASSLAGGGTDTQYF
cdr3_nt: TGTGCCAGCAGCTTAGCGGGAGGGGGAACAGATACGCAGTATTTT
clone_size: -
v_call: TRBV5-4
d_call: TRBD2
j_call: TRBJ2-3

cdr3_aa: CASRMGQLNTEAFF
cdr3_nt: TGTGCCAGCAGGATGGGACAGTTGAACACTGAAGCTTTCTTT
clone_size: once
v_call: TRBV6-5
d_call: TRBD1
j_call: TRBJ1-1

cdr3_aa: CASSPRPGLAAYNEQFF
cdr3_nt: TGTGCCAGCAGCCCCCGACCGGGACTAGCGGCCTACAATGAGCAGTTCTTC
clone_size: -
v_call: TRBV9
d_call: TRBD2
j_call: TRBJ2-1

cdr3_aa: CASSDSAGGSNYGYTF
cdr3_nt: TGTGCCAGCAGTGACTCTGCAGGGGGCTCAAACTATGGCTACACCTTC
clone_size: few
v_call: TRBV6-4
d_call: TRBD1
j_call: TRBJ1-2

cdr3_aa: CATHHGTGKNTEAFF
cdr3_nt: TGTGCCACCCACCACGGGACAGGGAAGAACACTGAAGCTTTCTTT
clone_size: -
v_call: TRBV24-1
d_call: TRBD1
j_call: TRBJ1-1

cdr3_aa: CAISESRSSTGELFF
cdr3_nt: TGTGCCATCAGTGAGTCGCGGTCCAGCACCGGGGAGCTGTTTTTT
clone_size: -
v_call: TRBV10-3
d_call: -
j_call: TRBJ2-2

cdr3_aa: CASSQRTSTRGADTQYF
cdr3_nt: TGTGCCAGCAGCCAAAGGACTAGCACCCGCGGCGCAGATACGCAGTATTTT
clone_size: -
v_call: TRBV3-1/TRBV3-2
d_call: TRBD2
j_call: TRBJ2-3

cdr3_aa: CASSLSPVNTGELFF
cdr3_nt: TGTGCCAGCAGTCTTTCGCCAGTTAACACCGGGGAGCTGTTTTTT
clone_size: -
v_call: TRBV28
d_call: -
j_call: TRBJ2-2

cdr3_aa: CASRDSRGYGYTF
cdr3_nt: TGTGCCAGCAGAGATAGCAGGGGGTATGGCTACACCTTC
clone_size: -
v_call: TRBV6-5
d_call: TRBD1
j_call: TRBJ1-2

cdr3_aa: CATRPLQGVNTEAFF
cdr3_nt: TGTGCCACTAGGCCTCTACAGGGAGTGAACACTGAAGCTTTCTTT
clone_size: -
v_call: TRBV7-3
d_call: -
j_call: TRBJ1-1

cdr3_aa: CASSQGQYNSPLHF
cdr3_nt: TGTGCCAGCAGCCAGGGGCAGTATAATTCACCCCTCCACTTT
clone_size: -
v_call: TRBV7-6
d_call: -
j_call: TRBJ1-6

cdr3_aa: CASSQVAGSVDEQYF
cdr3_nt: TGTGCCAGCAGCCAAGTGGCAGGGTCGGTCGACGAGCAGTACTTC
clone_size: -
v_call: TRBV14
d_call: -
j_call: TRBJ2-7

cdr3_aa: CASSGTLTVSSYEQYF
cdr3_nt: TGTGCCAGTAGTGGGACTTTGACAGTGTCCTCCTACGAGCAGTACTTC
clone_size: -
v_call: TRBV19
d_call: -
j_call: TRBJ2-7

cdr3_aa: CASRSSGRNEQFF
cdr3_nt: TGTGCCAGCAGGAGTAGCGGGAGGAATGAGCAGTTCTTC
clone_size: -
v_call: TRBV6-5
d_call: TRBD2
j_call: TRBJ2-1

cdr3_aa: CASSALAGVRNEQFF
cdr3_nt: TGTGCCAGCAGCGCTCTAGCGGGAGTTAGAAATGAGCAGTTCTTC
clone_size: -
v_call: TRBV3-1/TRBV3-2
d_call: TRBD2
j_call: TRBJ2-1

cdr3_aa: CASSVERQETQYF
cdr3_nt: TGTGCCAGCAGCGTCGAGCGGCAAGAGACCCAGTACTTC
clone_size: once
v_call: TRBV5-4
d_call: -
j_call: TRBJ2-5

cdr3_aa: CASSSGLAGETGEQFF
cdr3_nt: TGTGCCAGCAGCTCAGGACTAGCGGGAGAGACAGGTGAGCAGTTCTTC
clone_size: -
v_call: TRBV7-9
d_call: TRBD2
j_call: TRBJ2-1

cdr3_aa: CASRNRGYVQGEQYF
cdr3_nt: TGTGCCAGCAGAAACCGGGGATACGTACAGGGCGAGCAGTACTTC
clone_size: -
v_call: TRBV28
d_call: -
j_call: TRBJ2-7

cdr3_aa: CASSLEWGPTNYGYTF
cdr3_nt: TGTGCCAGCAGCTTGGAATGGGGGCCAACTAACTATGGCTACACCTTC
clone_size: -
v_call: TRBV5-5
d_call: -
j_call: TRBJ1-2

cdr3_aa: CASKVQGTKNTGELFF
cdr3_nt: TGTGCCAGTAAGGTACAAGGGACAAAGAACACCGGGGAGCTGTTTTTT
clone_size: once
v_call: TRBV19
d_call: -
j_call: TRBJ2-2

cdr3_aa: CASSITGSYEQYF
cdr3_nt: TGTGCCAGTAGTATAACTGGTTCCTACGAGCAGTACTTC
clone_size: -
v_call: TRBV19
d_call: -
j_call: TRBJ2-7

cdr3_aa: CASSYSQGATEAFF
cdr3_nt: TGTGCCAGCAGTTACTCGCAGGGGGCGACTGAAGCTTTCTTT
clone_size: -
v_call: TRBV6-6
d_call: TRBD1
j_call: TRBJ1-1

cdr3_aa: CASSARFGQPQHF
cdr3_nt: TGTGCCAGCTCGGCTAGGTTTGGGCAGCCCCAGCATTTT
clone_size: -
v_call: TRBV6-5
d_call: -
j_call: TRBJ1-5

cdr3_aa: CASSQGGYEQYF
cdr3_nt: TGTGCCAGCAGCCAAGGCGGATACGAGCAGTACTTC
clone_size: -
v_call: TRBV3-1/TRBV3-2
d_call: -
j_call: TRBJ2-7

cdr3_aa: CASTPGQGRDGANVLTF
cdr3_nt: TGTGCCAGCACTCCGGGACAGGGTCGGGATGGGGCCAACGTCCTGACTTTC
clone_size: -
v_call: TRBV25-1
d_call: TRBD1
j_call: TRBJ2-6

cdr3_aa: CASTNAGTGNTEAFF
cdr3_nt: TGTGCCAGCACTAACGCCGGGACAGGGAACACTGAAGCTTTCTTT
clone_size: -
v_call: TRBV19
d_call: TRBD1
j_call: TRBJ1-1

cdr3_aa: CASSIRTGVGLHF
cdr3_nt: TGTGCCAGTAGTATACGGACAGGAGTAGGACTCCACTTT
clone_size: few
v_call: TRBV19
d_call: TRBD1
j_call: TRBJ1-6

cdr3_aa: CASSPGTTTNEKLFF
cdr3_nt: TGTGCCAGCAGCCCTGGGACAACAACTAATGAAAAACTGTTTTTT
clone_size: -
v_call: TRBV7-9
d_call: -
j_call: TRBJ1-4

cdr3_aa: CAIRRGTGEIYEQFF
cdr3_nt: TGTGCCATCAGAAGAGGGACAGGGGAGATATATGAGCAGTTCTTC
clone_size: -
v_call: TRBV10-3
d_call: TRBD1
j_call: TRBJ2-1

cdr3_aa: CASSLGGEVNQPQHF
cdr3_nt: TGTGCCAGCAGCTTAGGCGGGGAAGTCAATCAGCCCCAGCATTTT
clone_size: once
v_call: TRBV7-9
d_call: -
j_call: TRBJ1-5

cdr3_aa: CASSHGQAGYNEQFF
cdr3_nt: TGTGCCAGCAGCCACGGACAGGCCGGATACAATGAGCAGTTCTTC
clone_size: -
v_call: TRBV4-2
d_call: TRBD1
j_call: TRBJ2-1

cdr3_aa: CAWDRGNAEAFF
cdr3_nt: TGTGCCTGGGATAGGGGGAACGCTGAAGCTTTCTTT
clone_size: -
v_call: TRBV30
d_call: -
j_call: TRBJ1-1

cdr3_aa: CASRNSGGGGNSPLHF
cdr3_nt: TGTGCCAGCAGAAACTCCGGTGGAGGGGGCAATTCACCCCTCCACTTT
clone_size: -
v_call: TRBV28
d_call: TRBD1
j_call: TRBJ1-6